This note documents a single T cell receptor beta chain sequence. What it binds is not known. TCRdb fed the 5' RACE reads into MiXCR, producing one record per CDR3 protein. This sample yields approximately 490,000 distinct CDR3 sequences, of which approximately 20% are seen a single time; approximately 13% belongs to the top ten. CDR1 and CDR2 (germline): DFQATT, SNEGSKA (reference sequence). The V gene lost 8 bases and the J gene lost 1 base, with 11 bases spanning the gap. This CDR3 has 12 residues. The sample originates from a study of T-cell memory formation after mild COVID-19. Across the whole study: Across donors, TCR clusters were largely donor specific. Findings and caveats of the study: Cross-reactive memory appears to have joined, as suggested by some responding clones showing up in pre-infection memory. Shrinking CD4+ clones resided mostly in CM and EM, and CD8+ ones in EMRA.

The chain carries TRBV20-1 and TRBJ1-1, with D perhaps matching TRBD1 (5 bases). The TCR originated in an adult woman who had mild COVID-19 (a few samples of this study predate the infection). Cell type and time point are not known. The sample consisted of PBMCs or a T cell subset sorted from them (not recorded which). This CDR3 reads CSKRDPNTEAFF. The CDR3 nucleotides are TGCAGTAAGAGGGACCCGAACACTGAAGCTTTCTTT.